The present T cell receptor (beta chain) was sequenced within a study of cytotoxic CD8 clonotypes in ibrutinib-treated CLL. Data came from immunoSEQ multiplex PCR; TCRdb stores just in-frame clones and leaves some out. The sample records some 310,000 clones, about 80% being singletons. Per the germline V gene, CDR1 is LGHNA and CDR2 is YNFKEQ. The J segment lost 4 bases and the V segment lost 5 bases, leaving 12 bases of the junction unmatched. The CDR3 has 16 amino acids. The sequenced sample was PBMCs, obtained before ibrutinib treatment. The sequence came from a human donor with chronic lymphocytic leukemia. The J gene is TRBJ2-7, the V gene TRBV4-2, with TRBD2 identical over 9 bases. The CDR3 DNA reads as TGTGCCAGCAGCAGGGGTATAGCGGGAGAAGGGTACGAGCAGTACTTC. Translation gives CASSRGIAGEGYEQYF.